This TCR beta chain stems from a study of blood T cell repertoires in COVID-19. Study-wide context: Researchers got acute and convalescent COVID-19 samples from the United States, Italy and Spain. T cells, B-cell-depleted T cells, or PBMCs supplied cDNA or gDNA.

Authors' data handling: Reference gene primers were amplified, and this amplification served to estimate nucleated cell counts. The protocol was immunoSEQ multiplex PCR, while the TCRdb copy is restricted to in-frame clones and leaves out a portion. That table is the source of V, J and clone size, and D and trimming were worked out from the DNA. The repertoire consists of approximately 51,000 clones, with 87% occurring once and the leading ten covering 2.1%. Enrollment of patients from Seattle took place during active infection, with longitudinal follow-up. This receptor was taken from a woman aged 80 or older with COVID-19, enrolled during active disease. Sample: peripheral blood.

The CDR3 is CAWSVGDRVLSGNTIYF. CDR3 nucleotides: TGTGCCTGGAGTGTAGGGGACAGGGTACTCTCTGGAAACACCATATATTTT. V usage is TRBV30 and J usage is TRBJ1-3; 9 bases agree with TRBD1. Germline CDR1 GTSNPN, CDR2 SVGIG (reference sequence). There are 17 residues in the CDR3. V was clipped by 0 bases and J by 0 bases; unmatched bases: 6.